This TCR beta chain emerged from a study of blood T cell repertoires in COVID-19. As handled by the study authors: From reference gene primer amplification, estimates of nucleated cell counts were derived. TCRdb keeps only in-frame clones here, not all; method: immunoSEQ multiplex PCR. That table furnishes V, J and clone size, whereas the DNA furnished D and trimming. The sample holds approximately 100,000 clones; 80% to 90% are singletons and the top ten take approximately 10%. Germline CDR1 is KGHDR and CDR2 is SFDVKD. The CDR3 loop spans 17 amino acids. J lost 4 bases, V lost 4 bases, and 9 bases had no gene match.

Sequenced: peripheral blood. The rearrangement uses TRBV24-1 and TRBJ2-5, with 12 nucleotides matching TRBD2. This clonotype was obtained from a woman aged 25 to 39 with acute or convalescent COVID-19. This CDR3 is CATSDPRTSGAGETQYF. The CDR3, as DNA: TGTGCCACCAGTGACCCCCGGACTAGCGGGGCGGGAGAGACCCAGTACTTC.